The T cell receptor beta chain described here comes from a study of T cells in Graves' hyperthyroidism and ophthalmopathy. This clonotype was seen many times. Its specificity is unknown. Overall study results and limits: Stable hyperthyroidism was separated from ophthalmopathy by a model based on 13 V-J features.

Graves' hyperthyroidism was deemed stable given no ophthalmopathy progression within 18 months. TCR beta CDR3 sequences were amplified from RNA transcripts. With the HTBI primer set, the TCR CDR3 went through a first round of RT-PCR. TCRdb re-analysed the multiplex PCR reads in MiXCR, keeping a single row per CDR3 protein. The table includes 500,000 to 650,000 distinct CDR3 sequences, 12% to 15% detected once. Material: blood. This receptor was taken from a woman between 40 and 55 years old with Graves' hyperthyroidism.

Here the CDR3 reads CASSLSAASSYNEQFF. CDR3 nucleotide sequence: TGTGCCAGCAGCTTATCAGCGGCCAGCTCCTACAATGAGCAGTTCTTC. The gene calls are TRBV7-9 and TRBJ2-1, with TRBD2 as a possible D gene (5 bases). CDR1 is SEHNR and CDR2 is FQNEAQ in the germline V gene (reference sequence). V was pared by 2 bases and J by 0 bases, with 11 bases between. The CDR3 has 16 residues.